The rows below give T cell receptor beta chains drawn from one sample of a study of beta chain features in type 1 diabetes. The table came from immunoSEQ multiplex PCR; TCRdb's copy has only in-frame clones and leaves some out. This sample has a few hundred thousand clones, with approximately 25% found just once. The sequenced sample was naive CD4+ T cells from blood. All receptors derive from a woman under 40 with type 1 diabetes. Both conserved end residues are part of each CDR3. Each record gives: V gene, J gene, D gene, clone size, CDR3 protein, CDR3 DNA. D genes are given only for firm matches. Clone size is stated in some rows and not others, as once, few, many or a class when expanded.

>TRBV25-1|TRBJ1-2|TRBD1|-
CASSEPGQGKGYTF
TGTGCCAGCAGTGAACCCGGACAGGGTAAAGGCTACACCTTC
>TRBV5-1|TRBJ2-5|-|-
CASSPGTLQETQYF
TGCGCCAGCAGCCCAGGGACTCTTCAAGAGACCCAGTACTTC
>TRBV25-1|TRBJ1-4|TRBD1|-
CASSPNRDRGHEKLFF
TGTGCCAGCAGTCCAAACCGGGACAGGGGGCATGAAAAACTGTTTTTT
>TRBV15|TRBJ1-2|-|few
CATSRDTGNYGYTF
TGTGCCACCAGCAGGGACACAGGGAACTATGGCTACACCTTC
>TRBV7-8|TRBJ2-1|TRBD1|-
CASSLAGTGVLDEQFF
TGTGCCAGCAGCTTAGCGGGGACAGGGGTTTTGGATGAGCAGTTCTTC
>TRBV15|TRBJ2-5|TRBD1|-
CATRTGGVETQYF
TGTGCCACCCGGACAGGGGGCGTGGAGACCCAGTACTTC
>TRBV29-1|TRBJ1-2|TRBD1|few
CSGGDSSNYGYTF
TGCAGCGGAGGGGACAGCTCTAACTATGGCTACACCTTC
>TRBV29-1|TRBJ2-1|-|few
CSVEGRLYNEQFF
TGCAGCGTTGAAGGGCGGCTATACAATGAGCAGTTCTTC
>TRBV5-1|TRBJ2-5|-|-
CASSLAFRETQYF
TGCGCCAGCAGCTTGGCCTTTCGGGAGACCCAGTACTTC
>TRBV5-1|TRBJ1-2|TRBD1|few
CASSGDRNYGYTF
TGCGCCAGCAGCGGGGACAGGAACTATGGCTACACCTTC
>TRBV9|TRBJ1-2|TRBD1|few
CASSARDRGNYGYTF
TGTGCCAGCAGCGCCCGGGACAGAGGGAACTATGGCTACACCTTC
>TRBV29-1|TRBJ2-5|-|few
CSVDGSSSQETQYF
TGCAGCGTTGACGGTAGCTCTTCACAAGAGACCCAGTACTTC
>TRBV28|TRBJ1-5|-|few
CASSAGVASQPQHF
TGTGCCAGCAGTGCCGGGGTGGCGAGTCAGCCCCAGCATTTT
>TRBV14|TRBJ1-1|TRBD1|-
CASSLLPGQGQNTEAFF
TGTGCCAGCAGCCTGCTACCGGGACAGGGGCAGAACACTGAAGCTTTCTTT
>TRBV5-1|TRBJ2-1|TRBD2|few
CASSLLAGGPDNEQFF
TGCGCCAGCAGCTTGCTTGCGGGAGGGCCTGACAATGAGCAGTTCTTC
>TRBV18|TRBJ2-1|-|-
CASSPYGENEQFF
TGTGCCAGCTCACCCTACGGGGAAAATGAGCAGTTCTTC
>TRBV30|TRBJ2-3|TRBD2|-
CAWTSGPTDTQYF
TGTGCCTGGACTAGCGGCCCCACAGATACGCAGTATTTT
>TRBV7-3|TRBJ2-2|-|-
CASSSSETGELFF
TGTGCCAGCAGCTCCTCGGAGACCGGGGAGCTGTTTTTT
>TRBV20-1|TRBJ2-7|TRBD2|few
CTLAGEREQYF
TGCACCCTAGCGGGAGAGAGGGAGCAGTACTTC
>TRBV28|TRBJ1-1|-|few
CASSLGTSNTEAFF
TGTGCCAGCAGTTTAGGGACATCGAACACTGAAGCTTTCTTT
>TRBV6-1|TRBJ2-7|TRBD2|-
CASGSGRGEQYF
TGTGCCAGCGGTTCAGGGAGGGGCGAGCAGTACTTC
>TRBV9|TRBJ2-7|TRBD2|-
CASSIGGLASEQYF
TGTGCCAGCAGCATAGGTGGACTAGCCTCCGAGCAGTACTTC
>TRBV30|TRBJ2-1|-|once
CAWSPAERYNEQFF
TGTGCCTGGAGTCCAGCGGAGAGGTACAATGAGCAGTTCTTC
>TRBV30|TRBJ1-1|-|few
CAWSVPPMNTEAFF
TGTGCCTGGAGTGTACCGCCTATGAACACTGAAGCTTTCTTT
>TRBV9|TRBJ2-5|-|-
CASSVGGPGETQYF
TGTGCCAGCAGCGTAGGCGGGCCCGGGGAGACCCAGTACTTC
>TRBV6-6|TRBJ1-5|TRBD1|-
CASSRQGGQPQHF
TGTGCCAGCAGCCGACAGGGCGGTCAGCCCCAGCATTTT
>TRBV4-2|TRBJ2-2|TRBD1|-
CASSQSRQGGGELFF
TGTGCCAGCAGCCAATCCCGACAGGGCGGCGGGGAGCTGTTTTTT
>TRBV9|TRBJ2-2|TRBD1|-
CASSVGQGVTGELFF
TGTGCCAGCAGCGTAGGGCAGGGGGTCACCGGGGAGCTGTTTTTT
>TRBV5-6|TRBJ1-2|-|few
CASSLAGAAGGYTF
TGTGCCAGCAGCTTGGCCGGGGCCGCGGGAGGCTACACCTTC
>TRBV29-1|TRBJ2-5|TRBD1|-
CSVGDRGQETQYF
TGCAGCGTTGGGGACAGGGGGCAAGAGACCCAGTACTTC
>TRBV9|TRBJ1-4|TRBD1|-
CASSEGQGDEKLFF
TGTGCCAGCAGTGAAGGACAGGGAGATGAAAAACTGTTTTTT
>TRBV15|TRBJ2-1|TRBD2|-
CATSRGGSSYNEQFF
TGTGCCACCAGCAGAGGCGGGAGTTCCTACAATGAGCAGTTCTTC
>TRBV29-1|TRBJ2-5|-|-
CSVVRGSETQYF
TGCAGCGTGGTCCGGGGTTCAGAGACCCAGTACTTC
>TRBV2|TRBJ1-2|-|-
CASSGQARGYTF
TGTGCCAGCAGTGGGCAGGCCAGGGGCTACACCTTC
>TRBV15|TRBJ1-1|-|-
CATRDYTEAFF
TGTGCCACCAGGGACTACACTGAAGCTTTCTTT
>TRBV30|TRBJ2-1|-|few
CAWSVLSGPIGEQFF
TGTGCCTGGAGTGTACTGAGCGGCCCTATCGGGGAGCAGTTCTTC
>TRBV19|TRBJ2-1|-|-
CASSMRGLYNEQFF
TGTGCCAGTAGTATGAGAGGACTATACAATGAGCAGTTCTTC
>TRBV5-1|TRBJ2-3|-|-
CASSLEPPSFGTDTQYF
TGCGCCAGCAGCTTGGAACCCCCCAGTTTCGGCACAGATACGCAGTATTTT
>TRBV7-3|TRBJ2-3|-|few
CASSLDRTSTDTQYF
TGTGCCAGCAGCTTAGACAGGACTAGCACAGATACGCAGTATTTT
>TRBV4-1|TRBJ2-7|TRBD1|-
CASSLSQGAYAYEQYF
TGCGCCAGCAGCCTAAGTCAGGGGGCGTATGCCTACGAGCAGTACTTC
>TRBV7-9|TRBJ2-1|-|few
CASSLVIRMDEQFF
TGTGCCAGCAGCTTAGTCATCAGGATGGATGAGCAGTTCTTC
>TRBV4-1|TRBJ1-2|-|-
CASSQDKGHDYGYTF
TGCGCCAGCAGCCAAGATAAGGGACACGACTATGGCTACACCTTC
>TRBV18|TRBJ2-7|TRBD1|-
CASSLNRDRLNEQYF
TGTGCCAGCTCACTTAACCGGGACAGGCTTAACGAGCAGTACTTC
>TRBV5-1|TRBJ1-1|-|-
CASSLLVNTEAFF
TGCGCCAGCAGCTTGTTAGTGAACACTGAAGCTTTCTTT
>TRBV30|TRBJ2-1|TRBD2|-
CAWSVGLANEQFF
TGTGCCTGGAGTGTAGGACTAGCCAATGAGCAGTTCTTC
>TRBV30|TRBJ1-4|-|-
CAWRTPAGEKLFF
TGTGCCTGGAGGACCCCGGCGGGTGAAAAACTGTTTTTT
>TRBV29-1|TRBJ2-7|-|-
CSVSGGDNEQYF
TGCAGCGTTTCCGGGGGAGACAACGAGCAGTACTTC
>TRBV5-6|TRBJ2-3|-|-
CASSSDRITDTQYF
TGTGCCAGCAGCTCAGACAGAATCACAGATACGCAGTATTTT
>TRBV11-1|TRBJ2-1|TRBD1|-
CASSFGTAYNEQFF
TGTGCCAGCAGCTTTGGGACAGCATACAATGAGCAGTTCTTC
>TRBV30|TRBJ2-1|TRBD2|few
CAWSVGWRETYNEQFF
TGTGCCTGGAGTGTAGGCTGGCGGGAGACCTACAATGAGCAGTTCTTC
>TRBV21-1|TRBJ1-2|-|-
CASSPGTGKDGYTF
TGTGCCAGCAGCCCAGGGACAGGAAAGGATGGCTACACCTTC
>TRBV28|TRBJ2-7|TRBD2|few
CASNSVAGVLHYEQYF
TGTGCCAGCAATTCAGTAGCGGGAGTTCTTCACTACGAGCAGTACTTC